These T cell receptor beta chains were read from a single sample in a study of CD8 T cells in ankylosing spondylitis. TCRdb itself ran the 5' RACE reads through MiXCR, one entry per CDR3 protein. This table holds about 240,000 distinct CDR3 sequences, roughly a tenth found once. The sequencing input was blood, either unsorted or a sorted T cell fraction (not recorded which). These receptors all come from a male donor with ankylosing spondylitis or in good health (not recorded which). The CDR3 runs from the conserved cysteine through the conserved F or W. D genes are given only for firm matches. Clone size is given for some rows only: seen once, a few or many times, or a class if the clone is expanded.

CDR3nt: TGTGCCAGCACAACGGGGAACGGGGAGCTGTTTTTT; CDR3aa: CASTTGNGELFF; j_gene: TRBJ2-2; abundance: -; d_gene: -; v_gene: TRBV6-5
CDR3nt: TGTGCCTGGACCCGCGATGGCGAGCAGTACTTC; CDR3aa: CAWTRDGEQYF; j_gene: TRBJ2-7; abundance: few; d_gene: -; v_gene: TRBV30
CDR3nt: TGTGCCAGCACCATCTCACGGGATCAGCCCCAGCATTTT; CDR3aa: CASTISRDQPQHF; j_gene: TRBJ1-5; abundance: many; d_gene: -; v_gene: TRBV7-2
CDR3nt: TGCAGTGCTAGAGATTTGAGGACAGGGGGCACCGGGGAGCTGTTTTTT; CDR3aa: CSARDLRTGGTGELFF; j_gene: TRBJ2-2; abundance: many; d_gene: TRBD1; v_gene: TRBV20-1
CDR3nt: TGTGCCAGCAGCCCCCAACAGGGTGAGGACACTGAAGCTTTCTTT; CDR3aa: CASSPQQGEDTEAFF; j_gene: TRBJ1-1; abundance: many; d_gene: -; v_gene: TRBV21-1
CDR3nt: TGCAGTGCTAGAGTACGGAAGGACGGCAACTATGGCTACACCTTC; CDR3aa: CSARVRKDGNYGYTF; j_gene: TRBJ1-2; abundance: few; d_gene: -; v_gene: TRBV20-1
CDR3nt: TGCAGTGCTAGGGGCCCCACAGAGACCCAGTACTTC; CDR3aa: CSARGPTETQYF; j_gene: TRBJ2-5; abundance: many; d_gene: -; v_gene: TRBV20-1
CDR3nt: TGTGCCATCAGTAGACTAGCGGGAGGGTACGAGCAGTACTTC; CDR3aa: CAISRLAGGYEQYF; j_gene: TRBJ2-7; abundance: -; d_gene: TRBD2; v_gene: TRBV10-3
CDR3nt: TGTGCCAGCTCTCGATTAGCGGGGGCCACCGGGGAGCTGTTTTTT; CDR3aa: CASSRLAGATGELFF; j_gene: TRBJ2-2; abundance: few; d_gene: TRBD2; v_gene: TRBV18
CDR3nt: TGTGCCAGCAGCTTAGGCGGGGCGGAGATCACTGAAGCTTTCTTT; CDR3aa: CASSLGGAEITEAFF; j_gene: TRBJ1-1; abundance: few; d_gene: -; v_gene: TRBV7-2
CDR3nt: TGTGCCTCCCGGGGCTCCAACGATCAGCCCCAGCATTTT; CDR3aa: CASRGSNDQPQHF; j_gene: TRBJ1-5; abundance: many; d_gene: -; v_gene: TRBV10-3
CDR3nt: TGTGCCAGCAGTCCGACTAGCGGGAGCCACGAGCAGTACTTC; CDR3aa: CASSPTSGSHEQYF; j_gene: TRBJ2-7; abundance: -; d_gene: TRBD2; v_gene: TRBV6-1
CDR3nt: TGTGCCAGCAGCCAAGACAGGACAGGGCTTCACAATGAGCAGTTCTTC; CDR3aa: CASSQDRTGLHNEQFF; j_gene: TRBJ2-1; abundance: few; d_gene: TRBD1; v_gene: TRBV3-1
CDR3nt: TGCGCCAGCAGCTTAGGGGTTAGTGACTATGGCTACACCTTC; CDR3aa: CASSLGVSDYGYTF; j_gene: TRBJ1-2; abundance: many; d_gene: -; v_gene: TRBV5-1
CDR3nt: TGTGCCAGCAGCCAAGCACTAGCGGGCCGATGGACCCAGTACTTC; CDR3aa: CASSQALAGRWTQYF; j_gene: TRBJ2-5; abundance: -; d_gene: TRBD2; v_gene: TRBV14
CDR3nt: TGTGCCAGCAGTTTCATGAGGGGGGGCTCTAATTCCTACAATGAGCAGTTCTTC; CDR3aa: CASSFMRGGSNSYNEQFF; j_gene: TRBJ2-1; abundance: -; d_gene: -; v_gene: TRBV27
CDR3nt: TGTGCCAGCAGTTTCCCGGGACTAGCCTTCCACGAGCAGTACTTC; CDR3aa: CASSFPGLAFHEQYF; j_gene: TRBJ2-7; abundance: many; d_gene: TRBD2; v_gene: TRBV12-3/TRBV12-4
CDR3nt: TGTGCCAGCAGTCGTCCCGGGACAGGGATGAACACTGAAGCTTTCTTT; CDR3aa: CASSRPGTGMNTEAFF; j_gene: TRBJ1-1; abundance: -; d_gene: TRBD1; v_gene: TRBV6-1
CDR3nt: TGTGCAAGTCGCTTGTCAGGTCTTGCGGACTATGGCTACACCTTC; CDR3aa: CASRLSGLADYGYTF; j_gene: TRBJ1-2; abundance: few; d_gene: -; v_gene: TRBV12-2
CDR3nt: TGTGCCAGCAGTTGGGGGACAGCTGTAGGCTACACCTTC; CDR3aa: CASSWGTAVGYTF; j_gene: TRBJ1-2; abundance: many; d_gene: TRBD1; v_gene: TRBV27
CDR3nt: TGTGCCAGCAAAAGTGGGCTAGCGGACAATGAGCAGTTCTTC; CDR3aa: CASKSGLADNEQFF; j_gene: TRBJ2-1; abundance: few; d_gene: TRBD2; v_gene: TRBV6-1
CDR3nt: TGCAGCGTAACTGCCGACAGGGCCGTGGTAGGTACGCAGTATTTT; CDR3aa: CSVTADRAVVGTQYF; j_gene: TRBJ2-3; abundance: many; d_gene: TRBD1; v_gene: TRBV29-1
CDR3nt: TGTGCCAGCAGCTTAGCCCTCGGGGTTAGGGACGAAAAACTGTTTTTT; CDR3aa: CASSLALGVRDEKLFF; j_gene: TRBJ1-4; abundance: few; d_gene: -; v_gene: TRBV7-2
CDR3nt: TGTGCCAGCAGCCAAGTTGGCGGACAGCAGGGTGATACCGGGGAGCTGTTTTTT; CDR3aa: CASSQVGGQQGDTGELFF; j_gene: TRBJ2-2; abundance: many; d_gene: -; v_gene: TRBV3-1
CDR3nt: TGTGCCAGCAGCTTAGGAGGGAACGGCTACACCTTC; CDR3aa: CASSLGGNGYTF; j_gene: TRBJ1-2; abundance: many; d_gene: -; v_gene: TRBV11-2
CDR3nt: TGCGCCAGCAGCTTAGAGGTCCGGGACCACGAGCAGTACTTC; CDR3aa: CASSLEVRDHEQYF; j_gene: TRBJ2-7; abundance: many; d_gene: -; v_gene: TRBV5-1
CDR3nt: TGCGTCAGCAGCTTGGCCGCAGACGGGGCCTACAATGAGCAGTTCTTC; CDR3aa: CVSSLAADGAYNEQFF; j_gene: TRBJ2-1; abundance: -; d_gene: -; v_gene: TRBV5-1
CDR3nt: TGTGCCAGCAGCCAAGATATGGCTAGCGGGGGGGATACGCAGTATTTT; CDR3aa: CASSQDMASGGDTQYF; j_gene: TRBJ2-3; abundance: many; d_gene: TRBD2; v_gene: TRBV4-2